This is a list of T cell receptor beta chains from one sample in a study of cytomegalovirus exposure and HLA in healthy donors. TCRdb's copy holds only in-frame clones and misses some; the assay was immunoSEQ multiplex PCR. The table has roughly 150,000 clones, 84% seen once. The sequenced sample was PBMCs. These TCRs come from a man younger than 45 in good health and CMV-seronegative. The CDR3 runs from the conserved cysteine through the conserved F or W. D genes are given only for firm matches. Clone size is not always given. Where it is, it says once, few, many or a class for expanded clones.

D gene: .
clone size: .
J gene: TRBJ2-7
V gene: TRBV5-1
CDR3 protein: CASSGGTAYEQYF
CDR3 DNA: TGCGCCAGCAGTGGGGGGACAGCCTACGAGCAGTACTTC

D gene: TRBD2
clone size: .
J gene: TRBJ2-5
V gene: TRBV4-3
CDR3 protein: CASSRTSGSRGEETQYF
CDR3 DNA: TGCGCCAGCAGCCGGACTAGCGGGAGTAGGGGGGAAGAGACCCAGTACTTC

D gene: .
clone size: .
J gene: TRBJ2-3
V gene: TRBV2
CDR3 protein: CASSEYSQGTQYF
CDR3 DNA: TGTGCCAGCAGTGAATATAGTCAGGGTACGCAGTATTTT

D gene: TRBD2
clone size: .
J gene: TRBJ2-1
V gene: TRBV27
CDR3 protein: CASSFLAGNSYNEQFF
CDR3 DNA: TGTGCCAGCAGTTTCCTAGCGGGTAACTCCTACAATGAGCAGTTCTTC

D gene: .
clone size: .
J gene: TRBJ1-2
V gene: TRBV7-3
CDR3 protein: CASSQGGAAFGYTF
CDR3 DNA: TGTGCCAGCAGCCAAGGGGGAGCCGCTTTTGGCTACACCTTC

D gene: TRBD2
clone size: .
J gene: TRBJ2-5
V gene: TRBV7-8
CDR3 protein: CASSLGSGTLAGETQYF
CDR3 DNA: TGTGCCAGCAGCTTAGGTTCCGGAACGCTAGCGGGGGAGACCCAGTACTTC

D gene: .
clone size: .
J gene: TRBJ2-6
V gene: TRBV25-1
CDR3 protein: CASTPEGVSGANVLTF
CDR3 DNA: TGTGCCAGCACCCCTGAGGGGGTCTCTGGGGCCAACGTCCTGACTTTC

D gene: TRBD2
clone size: .
J gene: TRBJ2-3
V gene: TRBV5-1
CDR3 protein: CASSLGTSGILTDTQYF
CDR3 DNA: TGCGCCAGCAGTTTAGGGACTAGCGGGATACTCACAGATACGCAGTATTTT

D gene: TRBD1
clone size: .
J gene: TRBJ1-1
V gene: TRBV28
CDR3 protein: CASSFDRGIDTEAFF
CDR3 DNA: TGTGCCAGCAGTTTCGACAGGGGTATAGACACTGAAGCTTTCTTT

D gene: TRBD2
clone size: .
J gene: TRBJ2-1
V gene: TRBV5-6
CDR3 protein: CASSTTAGTRYNEQFF
CDR3 DNA: TGTGCCAGCAGTACCACGGCAGGGACTAGATACAATGAGCAGTTCTTC

D gene: TRBD1
clone size: .
J gene: TRBJ1-2
V gene: TRBV5-4
CDR3 protein: CASSFIDRANYGYTF
CDR3 DNA: TGTGCCAGCAGCTTTATAGACAGGGCAAACTATGGCTACACCTTC

D gene: TRBD1
clone size: few
J gene: TRBJ2-1
V gene: TRBV4-2
CDR3 protein: CASIGTGKNEQFF
CDR3 DNA: TGTGCCAGCATCGGGACAGGGAAGAATGAGCAGTTCTTC

D gene: .
clone size: .
J gene: TRBJ2-5
V gene: TRBV7-8
CDR3 protein: CASSFFREQETQYF
CDR3 DNA: TGTGCCAGCAGCTTCTTTCGGGAGCAAGAGACCCAGTACTTC

D gene: TRBD1
clone size: .
J gene: TRBJ2-7
V gene: TRBV19
CDR3 protein: CASRAGTGSYEQYF
CDR3 DNA: TGTGCCAGTAGAGCCGGGACAGGGTCCTACGAGCAGTACTTC

D gene: TRBD2
clone size: .
J gene: TRBJ2-1
V gene: TRBV7-3
CDR3 protein: CASGLAGGYEQFF
CDR3 DNA: TGTGCCAGCGGTCTAGCGGGGGGCTATGAGCAGTTCTTC

D gene: TRBD2
clone size: .
J gene: TRBJ2-3
V gene: TRBV28
CDR3 protein: CASSLDPRRGGGYF
CDR3 DNA: TGTGCCAGCAGTTTAGACCCTCGGCGGGGGGGTGGGTATTTT

D gene: TRBD2
clone size: .
J gene: TRBJ2-5
V gene: TRBV7-8
CDR3 protein: CASSITGLVETRYF
CDR3 DNA: TGTGCCAGCAGCATCACTGGACTAGTGGAGACCCGGTACTTC

D gene: TRBD2
clone size: .
J gene: TRBJ2-1
V gene: TRBV7-2
CDR3 protein: CASSLTSGGYNEQFF
CDR3 DNA: TGTGCCAGCAGCCTCACTAGCGGGGGTTACAATGAGCAGTTCTTC

D gene: TRBD1
clone size: once
J gene: TRBJ2-7
V gene: TRBV7-8
CDR3 protein: CASSLGSRTGVSYEQYF
CDR3 DNA: TGTGCCAGCAGCTTAGGATCCCGGACAGGGGTCTCCTACGAGCAGTACTTC

D gene: TRBD1
clone size: .
J gene: TRBJ1-5
V gene: TRBV7-6
CDR3 protein: CASSSGTGNSNQPQHF
CDR3 DNA: TGTGCCAGCAGCTCCGGGACAGGAAATAGCAATCAGCCCCAGCATTTT